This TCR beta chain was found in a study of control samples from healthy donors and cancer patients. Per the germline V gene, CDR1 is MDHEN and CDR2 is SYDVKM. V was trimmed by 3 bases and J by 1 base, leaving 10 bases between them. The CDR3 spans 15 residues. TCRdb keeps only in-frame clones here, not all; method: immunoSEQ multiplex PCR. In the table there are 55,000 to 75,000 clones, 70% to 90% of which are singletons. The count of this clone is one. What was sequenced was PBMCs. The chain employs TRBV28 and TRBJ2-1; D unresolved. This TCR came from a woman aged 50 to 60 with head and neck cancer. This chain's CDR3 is CASSFLGFSYNEQFF. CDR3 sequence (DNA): TGTGCCAGCAGTTTTTTGGGGTTTTCCTACAATGAGCAGTTCTTC.